This TCR beta chain was recovered during a study of shared clonotypes between healthy human individuals. Only in-frame clones appear in the TCRdb table, and some are missing; sequencing was by immunoSEQ multiplex PCR. Altogether around 2.5 million clones are present, roughly 93% being singletons, with the ten largest covering about 0.39%. Germline CDR1 reads MNHEY; CDR2 reads SVGAGI. Unmatched junction bases numbered 8, after V lost 4 bases and J lost 3 bases. The CDR3 length is 15 residues. Every donor, a Caucasian adult, lived in Nashville, Tennessee. The chain carries TRBV6-5 and TRBJ2-7, with TRBD2 matching over 8 bases. The specimen was naive CD4+ T cells from PBMCs. Subset here: CD45RA+ positively selected. The TCR sequence derives from a man aged 18 to 30 in good health. Some clones in this sample may be carry-over from other donors' samples. CDR3 in DNA: TGTGCCAGCAGTTCCGGCGGGGGGCCTCGCTACGAGCAGTACTTC. It yields the protein CASSSGGGPRYEQYF.